A selection of T cell receptor beta chains follows, all from one sample in a study of T cell responses to AZD1222 COVID-19 vaccine. The data were produced by immunoSEQ multiplex PCR, yet TCRdb's version contains in-frame clones alone and is incomplete. The repertoire includes some 85,000 clones, about 90% of them detected once, and more than 6.5% sits in the top ten. The input for sequencing was peripheral blood, taken on day 0 of AZD1222 vaccination. All receptors derive from an adult in good health. Both conserved end residues are part of each CDR3. The D gene is left open where the match is weak. Only some rows state a clone size, as once, few, many or a class for expanded clones.

>-|TRBJ1-6|-|TRBV10-1
TGCGCCAGGCCCCTGGCAGGGCCCCCGTCACCCCTCCACTTT
CARPLAGPPSPLHF
>-|TRBJ1-4|-|TRBV13
TGTGCCAGCAGCTTACGGACAGAGCCTAATGAAAAACTGTTTTTT
CASSLRTEPNEKLFF
>-|TRBJ2-1|TRBD1|TRBV19
TGTGCCAGTAGTATTTCCGGGACAGGGTTTTACAATGAGCAGTTCTTC
CASSISGTGFYNEQFF
>-|TRBJ2-2|-|TRBV5-4
TGTGCCAGCAGCTTGGCCGGCGCACGGAACACCGGGGAGCTGTTTTTT
CASSLAGARNTGELFF
>once|TRBJ2-1|TRBD2|TRBV24-1
TGTGCCACCAGTGATGTCCTAGCGGATTCCTACAATGAGCAGTTCTTC
CATSDVLADSYNEQFF
>-|TRBJ2-5|-|TRBV5-1
TGCGCCAGCAGCTTGTTGGCGAACCAAGAGACCCAGTACTTC
CASSLLANQETQYF
>-|TRBJ2-7|TRBD2|TRBV27
TGTGCCAGCAGTTCTACTAGCGGGAGCTTTGACGAGCAGTACTTC
CASSSTSGSFDEQYF
>-|TRBJ2-7|-|TRBV27
TGTGCCAGCACCTCGGTGACGGGGGGCAACGAGCAGTACTTC
CASTSVTGGNEQYF
>-|TRBJ1-1|-|TRBV3-1/TRBV3-2
TGTGCCAGCAGCCAAGAAGGTCCAGGGAAAGTGGCTTTCTTT
CASSQEGPGKVAFF
>-|TRBJ2-7|TRBD1|TRBV5-1
TGCGCCAGCAGCTTGGCCGTAGGGACAGTTGCCTACGAGCAGTACTTC
CASSLAVGTVAYEQYF
>-|TRBJ2-1|-|TRBV9
TGTGCCAGCAGTCCCGGGGGGCCAGGGAGCTCTAGCTCCTACAATGAGCAGTTCTTC
CASSPGGPGSSSSYNEQFF
>-|TRBJ1-5|-|TRBV6-5
TGTGCCAGCAGTAGACAGGTTGATCAGCCCCAGCATTTT
CASSRQVDQPQHF
>-|TRBJ2-1|-|TRBV5-1
TGCGCCAGCAGCTTAGCGGCGGGCGCCTACAATGAGCAGTTCTTC
CASSLAAGAYNEQFF
>-|TRBJ2-1|TRBD2|TRBV5-1
TGCGCCAGCAGCCCGCCTAGGTGGGTAGCGGGGTACAATGAGCAGTTCTTC
CASSPPRWVAGYNEQFF
>-|TRBJ2-3|-|TRBV29-1
TGCAGCGTTGATATTGGCACAGATACGCAGTATTTT
CSVDIGTDTQYF
>-|TRBJ1-3|TRBD1|TRBV27
TGTGCCAGCAGTCAGGGGGCTGGAGGAAACACCATATATTTT
CASSQGAGGNTIYF
>-|TRBJ1-2|-|TRBV6-1
TGTGCCAGCAGTGAAAGGCCGGTCGTATTCTATGGCTACACCTTC
CASSERPVVFYGYTF
>-|TRBJ1-6|TRBD1|TRBV13
TGTGCCAGCAGCCCAGGGGGATCACCCCTCCACTTT
CASSPGGSPLHF
>-|TRBJ2-3|-|TRBV5-1
TGCGCCAGCAGCTTGGCCGGGAGAGACACAGATACGCAGTATTTT
CASSLAGRDTDTQYF
>-|TRBJ2-7|-|TRBV28
TGTGCCAGCAGTTCCAACGGACACTTACTCTCCTACGAGCAGTACTTC
CASSSNGHLLSYEQYF
>-|TRBJ2-5|-|TRBV18
TGTGCCAGCTCACCACCCGGAGAGACCCAGTACTTC
CASSPPGETQYF
>-|TRBJ2-3|-|TRBV6-2/TRBV6-3
TGTGCCAGCAGTTATGGCCTACTCACAGATACGCAGTATTTT
CASSYGLLTDTQYF
>-|TRBJ2-7|-|TRBV28
TGTGCCAGCAGTTTAACCCCCCCAGGTGCCCACGAGCAGTACTTC
CASSLTPPGAHEQYF
>-|TRBJ1-1|-|TRBV5-1
TGCGCCAGCAGCTTGGTGAACACTGAAGCTTTCTTT
CASSLVNTEAFF
>-|TRBJ2-5|-|TRBV7-6
TGTGCCAGCAGCTTAGGGTTACAAGAGACCCAGTACTTC
CASSLGLQETQYF
>-|TRBJ1-2|-|TRBV14
TGTGCCAGCAGCCAGGGGGAAAACTATGGCTACACCTTC
CASSQGENYGYTF
>once|TRBJ2-7|-|TRBV3-1/TRBV3-2
TGTGCCAGCACCCAGGGGTTGGGGGCGGCCTACGAGCAGTACTTC
CASTQGLGAAYEQYF
>-|TRBJ2-6|-|TRBV7-3
TGTGCCAGCAGCTCTCTAGAGAGTTCAGGGGCCAACGTCCTGACTTTC
CASSSLESSGANVLTF
>few|TRBJ1-2|TRBD1|TRBV7-9
TGTGCCAGCAGCCCCATAGGGGACAGGGGGAAGGAGAACTATGGCTACACCTTC
CASSPIGDRGKENYGYTF
>-|TRBJ1-1|-|TRBV1
TGCACCAGCAGCCCGGTGGACAGGGAAGCTTTCTTT
CTSSPVDREAFF
>-|TRBJ2-7|TRBD2|TRBV19
TGTGCCAGTAGCCCCCTAGCGGGAGCCGAGCAGTACTTC
CASSPLAGAEQYF
>-|TRBJ1-5|TRBD1|TRBV25-1
TGTGCCAGCAGGGGGACAGGGAGCAATCAGCCCCAGCATTTT
CASRGTGSNQPQHF
>-|TRBJ1-1|-|TRBV24-1
TGTGCCACCAGTGTGTCACGAATCACTGAAGCTTTCTTT
CATSVSRITEAFF
>-|TRBJ2-5|-|TRBV3-1/TRBV3-2
TGTGCCAGCAGCCAAGACTTGTTGAGGCCGGAGACCCAGTACTTC
CASSQDLLRPETQYF
>once|TRBJ2-7|TRBD1|TRBV7-8
TGTGCCAGCAGCCCCCGGGGACAGAGATACTTCGAGCAGTACTTC
CASSPRGQRYFEQYF
>-|TRBJ1-2|-|TRBV25-1
TGTGCCACTCTCGGGGTCCGTCAAGCTAACTATGGCTACACCTTC
CATLGVRQANYGYTF
>once|TRBJ1-3|-|TRBV5-1
TGCGCCAGCAGCTTGGCCGCTTACGGAAACACCATATATTTT
CASSLAAYGNTIYF
>-|TRBJ2-5|-|TRBV5-4
TGTGCCAGCAGCATCCAACAGGTAGCATGGGAGACCCAGTACTTC
CASSIQQVAWETQYF
>-|TRBJ1-1|-|TRBV27
TGTGCCAGCAGTTTAGCAGGATACACTGAAGCTTTCTTT
CASSLAGYTEAFF
>-|TRBJ1-1|TRBD1|TRBV6-6
TGTGCCAGCACCCTTTCTCAGGGGGGTAACACTGAAGCTTTCTTT
CASTLSQGGNTEAFF
>-|TRBJ1-1|-|TRBV7-2
TGTGCCAGCAGCTTCTACAGGGAGGGAGACACTGAAGCTTTCTTT
CASSFYREGDTEAFF
>-|TRBJ2-4|-|TRBV6-1
TGTGCCAGCAGCCCGGTGGGGGGAAACATTCAGTACTTC
CASSPVGGNIQYF
>-|TRBJ1-3|-|TRBV19
TGTGCCAGTAGTATTTTGGGTTCTGGAAACACCATATATTTT
CASSILGSGNTIYF
>-|TRBJ2-3|-|TRBV9
TGTGCCAGCAGCGTAATATTGCGGGATACGCAGTATTTT
CASSVILRDTQYF
>-|TRBJ2-7|-|TRBV6-1
TGTGCCAGCAGAGAAGGGAGTATCCGCTACGAGCAGTACTTC
CASREGSIRYEQYF
>-|TRBJ1-3|-|TRBV19
TGTGCCACCCGTCCAGGAGGTGGAAACACCATATATTTT
CATRPGGGNTIYF
>large|TRBJ2-2|-|TRBV27
TGTGCCAGCAGTCAACCCCGAACGGTGGTGGGGTTCGCCGGGGAGCTGTTTTTT
CASSQPRTVVGFAGELFF
>-|TRBJ1-3|-|TRBV5-1
TGCGCCAGCAGCTTGGCCCCGGCAGACTCTGGAAACACCATATATTTT
CASSLAPADSGNTIYF
>-|TRBJ1-6|TRBD1|TRBV6-2/TRBV6-3
TGTGCCAGCAGTTACTCGAGCGAGGGCCAGGGGGCCCTCCACTTT
CASSYSSEGQGALHF
>-|TRBJ1-2|-|TRBV19
TGTGCCAGCTGTCAGTCTGCAGGGGTATGCGGGGGCTACACCTTC
CASCQSAGVCGGYTF
>once|TRBJ2-3|TRBD2|TRBV6-4
TGTGCCAGCAGTGACTCGACTAGCGGGGGGGATACGCAGTATTTT
CASSDSTSGGDTQYF
>-|TRBJ2-7|-|TRBV25-1
TGTGCCAGCAGTGATTGGGGGCGGACCTACGAGCAGTACTTC
CASSDWGRTYEQYF
>-|TRBJ1-2|-|TRBV3-1/TRBV3-2
TGTGCCAGCAGCCAAGAAGACGGAAACTATGGCTACACCTTC
CASSQEDGNYGYTF
>-|TRBJ1-4|-|TRBV27
TGTGCCAGCAGTACCCCGACGGGCACGACTAATGAAAAACTGTTTTTT
CASSTPTGTTNEKLFF
>-|TRBJ2-2|-|TRBV5-5
TGTGCCAGCAGCTTGGGATTCGGGAACACCGGGGAGCTGTTTTTT
CASSLGFGNTGELFF
>-|TRBJ2-7|-|TRBV6-6
TGTGCCAGCAGCCCGGGACAACCTCCCTACGAGCAGTACTTC
CASSPGQPPYEQYF